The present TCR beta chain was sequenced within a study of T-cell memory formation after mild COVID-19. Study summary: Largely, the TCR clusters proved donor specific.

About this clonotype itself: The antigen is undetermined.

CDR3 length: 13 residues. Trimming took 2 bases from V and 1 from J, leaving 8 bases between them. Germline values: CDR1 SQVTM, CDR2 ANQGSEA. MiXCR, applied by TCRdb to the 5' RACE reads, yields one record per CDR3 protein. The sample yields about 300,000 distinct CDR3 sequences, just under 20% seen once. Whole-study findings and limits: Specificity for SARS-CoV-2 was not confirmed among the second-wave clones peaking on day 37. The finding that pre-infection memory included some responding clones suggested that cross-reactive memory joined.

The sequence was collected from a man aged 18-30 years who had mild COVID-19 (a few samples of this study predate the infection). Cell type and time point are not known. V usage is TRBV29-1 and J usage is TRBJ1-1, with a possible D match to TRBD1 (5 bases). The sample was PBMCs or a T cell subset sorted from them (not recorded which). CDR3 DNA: TGCAGCGTTGAACGACAGCAGAACACTGAAGCTTTCTTT. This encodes CSVERQQNTEAFF.